Sequencing of this TCR beta chain was carried out in a study of cytotoxic CD8 clonotypes in ibrutinib-treated CLL. Study information: The sample average was roughly 240,000 productive templates and 85,000 to 100,000 productive rearrangements. Regarding the study as a whole: Clonality was elevated at ibrutinib response and had returned toward baseline at progression.

PBMCs that had been cryopreserved were the source of roughly 2 micrograms of genomic DNA for TCR beta libraries. TCRdb's copy holds only in-frame clones and misses some; the assay was immunoSEQ multiplex PCR. The table shows under 200,000 clones, with more than 75% occurring only once. Turning to this clone: Its cognate antigen is unknown.

Per germline, CDR1 MDHEN and CDR2 SYDVKM. The germline V and J ends were trimmed by 4 bases and 9 bases, with 12 bases remaining between them. This CDR3 has 12 amino acids. This specimen was PBMCs, taken after 12 months of ibrutinib treatment. The receptor comes from a human donor with chronic lymphocytic leukemia. This sequence joins TRBV28 and TRBJ2-5; D remains unclear. The CDR3 nucleotides are TGTGCCAGCAGTTCGCCCCCCGAGGCCCAGTACTTC. This encodes CASSSPPEAQYF.